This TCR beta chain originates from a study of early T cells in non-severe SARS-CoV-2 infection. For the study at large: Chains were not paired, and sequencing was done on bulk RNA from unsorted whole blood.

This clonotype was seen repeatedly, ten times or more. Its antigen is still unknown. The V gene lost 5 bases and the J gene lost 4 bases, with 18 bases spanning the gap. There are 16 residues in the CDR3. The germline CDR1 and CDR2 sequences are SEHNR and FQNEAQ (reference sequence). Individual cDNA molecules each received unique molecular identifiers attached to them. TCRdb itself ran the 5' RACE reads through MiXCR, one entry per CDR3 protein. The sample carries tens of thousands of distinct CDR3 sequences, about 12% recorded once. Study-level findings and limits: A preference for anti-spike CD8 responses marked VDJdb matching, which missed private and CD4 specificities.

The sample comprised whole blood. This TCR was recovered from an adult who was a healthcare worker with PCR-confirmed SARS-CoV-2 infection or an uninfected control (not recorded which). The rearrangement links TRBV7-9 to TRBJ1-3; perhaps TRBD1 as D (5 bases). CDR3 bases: TGTGCCAGCAGCCCTCTGGGGGAAAAAGAAGGAAACACCATATATTTT. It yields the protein CASSPLGEKEGNTIYF.